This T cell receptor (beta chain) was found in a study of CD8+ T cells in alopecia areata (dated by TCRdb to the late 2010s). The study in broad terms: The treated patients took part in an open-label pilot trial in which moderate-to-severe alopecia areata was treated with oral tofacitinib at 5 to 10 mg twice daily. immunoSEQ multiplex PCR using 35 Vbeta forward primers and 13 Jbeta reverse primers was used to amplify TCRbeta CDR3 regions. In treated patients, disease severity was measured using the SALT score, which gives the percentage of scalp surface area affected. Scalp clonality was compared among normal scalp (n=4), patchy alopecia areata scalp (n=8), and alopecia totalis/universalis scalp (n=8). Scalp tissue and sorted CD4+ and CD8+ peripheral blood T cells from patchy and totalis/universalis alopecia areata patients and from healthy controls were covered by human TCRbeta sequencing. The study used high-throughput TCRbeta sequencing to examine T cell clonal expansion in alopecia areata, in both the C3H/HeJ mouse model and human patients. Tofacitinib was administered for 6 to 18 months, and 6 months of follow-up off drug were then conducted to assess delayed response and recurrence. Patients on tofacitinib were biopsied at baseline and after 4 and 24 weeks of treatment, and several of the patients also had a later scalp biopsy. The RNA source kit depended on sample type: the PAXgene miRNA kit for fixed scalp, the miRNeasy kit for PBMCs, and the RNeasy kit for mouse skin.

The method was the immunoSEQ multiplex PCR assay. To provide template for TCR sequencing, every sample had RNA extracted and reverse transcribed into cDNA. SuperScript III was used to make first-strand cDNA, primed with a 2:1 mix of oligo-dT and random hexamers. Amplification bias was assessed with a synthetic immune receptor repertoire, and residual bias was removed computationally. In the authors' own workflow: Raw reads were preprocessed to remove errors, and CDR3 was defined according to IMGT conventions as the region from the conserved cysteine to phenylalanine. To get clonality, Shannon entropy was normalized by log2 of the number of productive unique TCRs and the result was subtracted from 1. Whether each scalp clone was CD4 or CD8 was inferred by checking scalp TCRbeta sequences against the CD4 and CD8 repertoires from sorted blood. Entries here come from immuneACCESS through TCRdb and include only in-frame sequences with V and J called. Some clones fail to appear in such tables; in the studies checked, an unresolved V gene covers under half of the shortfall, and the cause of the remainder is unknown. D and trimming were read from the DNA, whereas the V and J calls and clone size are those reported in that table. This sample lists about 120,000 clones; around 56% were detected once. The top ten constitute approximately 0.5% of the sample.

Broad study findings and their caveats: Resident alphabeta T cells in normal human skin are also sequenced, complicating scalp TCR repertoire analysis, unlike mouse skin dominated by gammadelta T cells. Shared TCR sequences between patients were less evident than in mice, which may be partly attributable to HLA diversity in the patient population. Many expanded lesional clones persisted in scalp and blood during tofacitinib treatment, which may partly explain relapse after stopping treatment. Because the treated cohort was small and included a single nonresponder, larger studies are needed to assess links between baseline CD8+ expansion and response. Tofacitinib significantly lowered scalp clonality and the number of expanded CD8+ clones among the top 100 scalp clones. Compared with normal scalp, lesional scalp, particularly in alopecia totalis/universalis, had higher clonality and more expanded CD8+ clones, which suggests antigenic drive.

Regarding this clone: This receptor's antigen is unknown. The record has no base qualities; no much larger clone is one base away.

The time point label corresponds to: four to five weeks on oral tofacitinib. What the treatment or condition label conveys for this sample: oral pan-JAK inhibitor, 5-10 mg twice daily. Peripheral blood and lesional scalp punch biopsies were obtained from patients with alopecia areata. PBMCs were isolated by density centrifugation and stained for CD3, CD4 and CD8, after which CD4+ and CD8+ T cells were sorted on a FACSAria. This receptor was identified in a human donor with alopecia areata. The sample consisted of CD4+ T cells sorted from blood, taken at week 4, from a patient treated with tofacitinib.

The DNA sequence reads TGTGCCAGCAGAAGAGACCAAACACCCGCTGAAGCTTTCTTT. Protein translation: CASRRDQTPAEAFF. The chain employs TRBV6-5 and TRBJ1-1, with the D gene too uncertain to name. Based on the germline V gene, the CDR1 and CDR2 sequences are MNHEY and SVGAGI. From cysteine to phenylalanine, the CDR3 is 14 amino acids long. The DNA shown is the 42-base CDR3, in frame from base 1. At the junction V is shortened by 6 bases and J by 6 bases, with 17 bases in between.